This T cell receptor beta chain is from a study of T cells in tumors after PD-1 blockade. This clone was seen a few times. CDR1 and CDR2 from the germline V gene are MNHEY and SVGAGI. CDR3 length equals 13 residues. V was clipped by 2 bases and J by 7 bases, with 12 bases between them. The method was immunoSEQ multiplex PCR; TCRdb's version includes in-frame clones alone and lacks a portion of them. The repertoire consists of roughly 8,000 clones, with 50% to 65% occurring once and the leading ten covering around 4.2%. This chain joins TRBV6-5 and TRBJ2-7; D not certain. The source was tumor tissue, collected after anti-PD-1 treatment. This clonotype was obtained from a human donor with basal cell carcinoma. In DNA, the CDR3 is TGTGCCAGCAGTTACGGGGTTTTCAGGGAGCAGTACTTC. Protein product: CASSYGVFREQYF.